These 31 T cell receptor beta chains came from one sample sequenced in a study of cytomegalovirus exposure and HLA in healthy donors. Primers for the PCR totalled 60 Vbeta and 13 Jbeta. Sequenced by immunoSEQ multiplex PCR; TCRdb stores in-frame clones only, minus some. Of 90,000 to 130,000 clones listed, approximately 70% are singletons. The material sequenced was PBMCs. These receptor sequences come from a woman between 25 and 40 years old in good health and CMV-seronegative.

This clone was seen only a few times. The V gene is TRBV5-1, the J gene TRBJ2-1, with 8 bases that match TRBD2. V lost 0 bases, J lost 4 bases, and 6 bases stayed unmatched. CDR1 and CDR2 (germline): SGHRS, YFSETQ. The CDR3 runs 16 residues. The CDR3 bases are TGCGCCAGCAGCTTGGATGGTAGCGGGGAATACAATGAGCAGTTCTTC. Encoded protein: CASSLDGSGEYNEQFF.

The chain is built from TRBV19 and TRBJ2-3; D unresolved. Trimming removed 3 bases at V and 3 bases at J, with 13 bases between. This CDR3 is built from 15 residues. Germline V lookup: CDR1 LNHDA, CDR2 SQIVND (reference sequence). CDR3 loop: CASSISVGPTDTQYF. CDR3 nucleotide sequence: TGTGCCAGTAGTATTTCGGTGGGCCCGACAGATACGCAGTATTTT.

The rearrangement uses TRBV10-3 and TRBJ1-1, with a weak D call TRBD1 (5 bases). The germline V gene encodes CDR1 ENHRY and CDR2 SYGVKD. The CDR3 has 12 amino acids. The V end lost 2 bases, the J end lost 10 bases, and 11 bases lay between the germline ends. The CDR3 nucleotides are TGTGCCATCAGTGAGGTAGGGGCGGCAGCTTTCTTT. This codes for CAISEVGAAAFF.

This chain links TRBV5-4 with TRBJ1-1; 9 bases line up with TRBD1. CDR1 is SGHNT, CDR2 YYREEE, per germline (reference sequence). This CDR3 is 16 amino acids long. V shed 4 bases, J shed 1 base, and the junction held 8 bases outside the gene matches. DNA for the CDR3: TGTGCCAGCAGCCACCACTACAGGGGGCAGAACACTGAAGCTTTCTTT. Translation: CASSHHYRGQNTEAFF.

The chain employs TRBV5-1 and TRBJ2-3; TRBD1 is a possible D gene (6 bases). With 2 bases removed from V and 5 bases from J, the gap between germline ends came to 9 bases. Germline loops: CDR1 SGHRS, CDR2 YFSETQ. The CDR3 spans 13 residues. For the CDR3, the DNA is TGCGCCAGCAGCTTAGGACAGTTAGATACGCAGTATTTT. This codes for CASSLGQLDTQYF.

This clone turned up a few times. The sample has other DNA sequences that encode this CDR3 too. The CDR3 region has the DNA TGTGCCAGCCGCCGGGGAGGGGCCAGGGGAGCTGAAGCTTTCTTT. The encoded protein is CASRRGGARGAEAFF. The chain links TRBV6-5 to TRBJ1-1, with a weak D call TRBD1 (6 bases). Germline loops: CDR1 MNHEY, CDR2 SVGAGI. The CDR3 loop spans 15 amino acids. Trimming shortened V by 8 bases and J by 6 bases, and 22 bases separated the two germline ends.

This chain uses TRBV9 with TRBJ1-1, with 11 bases matching TRBD1. The CDR3 has 15 residues. J gave up 3 bases and V 0 bases, and 1 base lay outside the gene matches. Germline V lookup: CDR1 SGDLS, CDR2 YYNGEE. The CDR3 coding sequence is TGTGCCAGCAGCGTAGGGACAGGGGGCTACACTGAAGCTTTCTTT. Protein sequence: CASSVGTGGYTEAFF.

This clone occurred a few times. The V call is TRBV6-6, the J call TRBJ2-1; D is possibly TRBD2 (6 bases). Trimming removed 8 bases from V and 6 bases from J, with 17 bases in between. Germline V gene sequence: CDR1 MNHNY, CDR2 SVGAGI (reference sequence). This CDR3 spans 14 amino acids. The CDR3 DNA reads TGTGCCAGCTCCGCCGCGGGAACGAGCAATGAGCAGTTCTTC. Translating gives CASSAAGTSNEQFF.

V and J are TRBV7-9 and TRBJ2-7; a possible D gene is TRBD2 (6 bases). Between the trimmed V and J ends, which lost 5 bases and 3 bases, there was a span of 20 bases. The CDR3 totals 16 residues. Germline values: CDR1 SEHNR, CDR2 FQNEAQ (reference sequence). This CDR3 is CASSPPGVDGDYEQYF. The CDR3 coding sequence is TGTGCCAGCAGCCCCCCGGGGGTTGACGGAGACTACGAGCAGTACTTC. Full variable domain (rest looked up from reference TRBV7-9 and TRBJ2-7): DTGVSQNPRHKITKRGQNVTFRCDPISEHNRLYWYRQTLGQGPEFLTYFQNEAQLEKSRLLSDRFSAERPKGSFSTLEIQRTEQGDSAMYLCASSPPGVDGDYEQYFGPGTRLTVT.

The V gene is TRBV2, the J gene TRBJ2-1; the match to TRBD2 covers 15 bases. Germline V gives CDR1 SNHLY, CDR2 FYNNEI. Losses at the gene ends were 0 bases for V and 8 bases for J; bases not matched to a gene: 8. The CDR3 runs 18 residues. The CDR3 loop reads CASSEAGLAGGLQDEQFF. The CDR3 DNA reads as TGTGCCAGCAGTGAAGCGGGACTAGCGGGGGGACTTCAGGATGAGCAGTTCTTC.

The DNA of the CDR3 is TGCGCCAGCAGTCAGACAGGGGTAAAAGGTGGCTACACCTTC. Its translation is CASSQTGVKGGYTF. The chain combines TRBV4-3 with TRBJ1-2, with 8 positions matching TRBD1. After removal of 6 bases from V and 7 bases from J, the junction contained 10 bases not matched to a gene. CDR1 is LGHNA and CDR2 is YSLEER in the germline V gene. The length of the CDR3 is 14 residues.

The chain carries TRBV5-1 and TRBJ1-1, with D maybe TRBD1 (5 bases). Trimming took 0 bases from V and 0 from J, leaving 6 bases between them. This CDR3 comprises 14 residues. In germline, CDR1 is SGHRS, CDR2 YFSETQ. The CDR3 DNA sequence: TGCGCCAGCAGCTTGGGGACAATGAACACTGAAGCTTTCTTT. Protein: CASSLGTMNTEAFF.

V usage is TRBV14 and J usage is TRBJ1-1, with 8 bases fitting TRBD1. After removal of 0 bases from V and 11 bases from J, the junction contained 5 bases not matched to a gene. Germline-derived CDR1 and CDR2 are SGHDN and FVKESK. The CDR3 totals 13 residues. The CDR3 DNA reads as TGTGCCAGCAGCCAAGAGACAGGGGTGACGGCTTTCTTT. Translation: CASSQETGVTAFF.

This clone came up once. The sample has other DNA sequences that encode this CDR3 too. CDR3 sequence reads: CSVEGPNTEAFF. DNA of the CDR3: TGCAGCGTTGAGGGCCCGAACACTGAAGCTTTCTTT. The chain uses TRBV29-1 and TRBJ1-1; D remains ambiguous. This CDR3 has 12 residues. Germline CDR1 and CDR2: SQVTM and ANQGSEA. V dropped 3 bases and J dropped 1 base, with 6 bases sitting between them.

The J gene is TRBJ1-6, the V gene TRBV9, with D possibly being TRBD1 (6 bases). Trimming pared 3 bases from V and 3 bases from J, leaving 10 bases between. The CDR3 contains 15 residues. Germline V gene sequence: CDR1 SGDLS, CDR2 YYNGEE. CDR3 DNA sequence: TGTGCCAGCAGCGAGAGGACAGACTATAATTCACCCCTCCACTTT. Translation: CASSERTDYNSPLHF.

This clone has a single count. V usage is TRBV19 and J usage is TRBJ1-5; TRBD1 might be the D (6 bases). CDR3 length: 14 residues. Looked up from germline, CDR1 is LNHDA and CDR2 is SQIVND (reference sequence). Trimming left V 7 bases short and J 8 bases short, with 18 bases between. CDR3 bases: TGTGCCAGTACTGATTCAGGGGATGTAGAGCCCCAGCATTTT. Encoded protein: CASTDSGDVEPQHF. Based on the CDR3 plus reference TRBV19 and TRBJ1-5, the full variable domain is DGGITQSPKYLFRKEGQNVTLSCEQNLNHDAMYWYRQDPGQGLRLIYYSQIVNDFQKGDIAEGYSVSREKKESFPLTVTSAQKNPTAFYLCASTDSGDVEPQHFGDGTRLSIL.

The chain uses TRBV4-3 and TRBJ1-1; possibly TRBD1 for D (6 bases). The CDR3 covers 13 residues. Between the trimmed V and J ends, which lost 5 bases and 0 bases, there was a span of 7 bases. CDR1 and CDR2 from the germline V gene are LGHNA and YSLEER. The CDR3 loop reads CASSDRLNTEAFF. Written as DNA, the CDR3 is TGCGCCAGCAGCGACAGGTTGAACACTGAAGCTTTCTTT.

The CDR3 nucleotides read TGTGCCAGCAGCCCGGCAGGTGGGCGGAACACCGGGGAGCTGTTTTTT. It translates to CASSPAGGRNTGELFF. The rearrangement uses TRBV11-3 and TRBJ2-2, with D unclear. From germline, CDR1 is SGHNT and CDR2 YENEEA. The CDR3 consists of 16 residues. The V end lost 5 bases, the J end lost 1 base, and 14 bases lay between the germline ends.

The rearrangement links TRBV19 to TRBJ1-1, with D maybe TRBD1 (6 bases). Per the germline V gene, CDR1 is LNHDA and CDR2 is SQIVND (reference sequence). CDR3 length: 13 residues. The V end lost 8 bases, the J end lost 8 bases, and 18 bases lay between the germline ends. The CDR3 protein is CASSTGKGWEAFF. The CDR3 bases are TGTGCCAGTTCAACAGGGAAAGGCTGGGAAGCTTTCTTT.

The chain carries TRBV4-2 and TRBJ2-5; 9 bases agree with TRBD2. This CDR3 has 18 residues. V shed 1 base and J 2 bases; nucleotides not matched to a gene: 11. Looked up from germline, CDR1 is LGHNA and CDR2 is YNFKEQ. The CDR3 loop is CASSQVGPSAGGQETQYF. The CDR3 DNA reads as TGTGCCAGCAGCCAAGTCGGTCCATCGGCGGGGGGGCAAGAGACCCAGTACTTC.

This rearrangement joins TRBV28 to TRBJ1-4; 10 bases match TRBD1. This CDR3 is 15 amino acids long. Looked up from germline, CDR1 is MDHEN and CDR2 is SYDVKM. V was pared by 2 bases and J by 6 bases, with 3 bases of the junction left unmatched. The CDR3 reads CASSLGGTGDEKLFF. In DNA form, the CDR3 reads TGTGCCAGCAGTTTAGGTGGGACAGGGGATGAAAAACTGTTTTTT.

This clone has just one count. The genes are TRBV11-3 and TRBJ1-2; no clear D. CDR1 and CDR2 from the germline V gene are SGHNT and YENEEA. The V gene lost 1 base and the J gene lost 0 bases, with 3 bases spanning the gap. The CDR3 has 13 residues. The CDR3 sequence is CASSLGANYGYTF. The DNA of the CDR3 is TGTGCCAGCAGCTTAGGCGCTAACTATGGCTACACCTTC.

V gene TRBV7-3 combines with J gene TRBJ1-2; no reliable D call. Looked up from germline, CDR1 is SGHTA and CDR2 is FQGTGA. V dropped 2 bases and J dropped 4 bases, with 14 bases sitting between them. The CDR3 totals 15 residues. This CDR3 is CASSLGLGSSYGYTF. For the CDR3, the DNA is TGTGCCAGCAGCTTAGGGTTGGGCAGTTCCTATGGCTACACCTTC. The entire variable domain, with the rest obtained from reference TRBV7-3 and TRBJ1-2, is as follows: GAGVSQTPSNKVTEKGKYVELRCDPISGHTALYWYRQSLGQGPEFLIYFQGTGAADDSGLPNDRFFAVRPEGSVSTLKIQRTERGDSAVYLCASSLGLGSSYGYTFGSGTRLTVV.

This clone turned up a few times. This chain joins TRBV6-6 and TRBJ1-4; a weak D match, TRBD1 (5 bases). From germline, CDR1 is MNHNY and CDR2 SVGAGI (reference sequence). The CDR3 is 14 amino acids. V lost 8 bases to trimming and J lost 7 bases, with 17 bases between them. The CDR3 region is CASGKTEAGEKLFF. The DNA for the CDR3 is TGTGCCAGCGGAAAGACAGAAGCAGGTGAAAAACTGTTTTTT.

This clone has a handful of counts. Written as DNA, the CDR3 is TGTGCCAGCAGTGAATTGGGGACAGAAGCTTTCTTT. Translating it yields CASSELGTEAFF. The rearrangement joins TRBV25-1 to TRBJ1-1; D is possibly TRBD1 (6 bases). The germline V and J ends were trimmed by 1 base and 8 bases, with 8 bases remaining between them. The CDR3 extends over 12 amino acids. The germline V gene has CDR1 MGHDK and CDR2 SYGVNS.

This clone came up a few times. This chain connects TRBV6-1 to TRBJ2-6, with D hard to call. The CDR3 contains 15 residues. Germline V CDR1 and CDR2: MNHNS, SASEGT. Trimming removed 4 bases from V and 2 bases from J, with 9 bases in between. The CDR3 spells CASSGLETGANVLTF. CDR3 sequence (DNA): TGTGCCAGCAGTGGGCTGGAGACTGGGGCCAACGTCCTGACTTTC.

The chain employs TRBV9 and TRBJ1-2, with TRBD1 matching over 7 bases. The CDR3 runs 15 residues. Germline trimming cut 3 bases from V and 8 bases from J; bases unmatched to any gene: 13. Per the germline V gene, CDR1 is SGDLS and CDR2 is YYNGEE. The CDR3 DNA follows: TGTGCCAGCAGCGCCGCGCAGGGGGGATGGTTAGGCTACACCTTC. Its protein product is CASSAAQGGWLGYTF.

The V and J genes are TRBV5-4 and TRBJ1-1, with D unclear. Trimming removed 1 base at V and 4 bases at J, with 11 bases between. The germline V gene encodes CDR1 SGHNT and CDR2 YYREEE (reference sequence). The CDR3 length is 14 residues. CDR3 bases: TGTGCCAGCAGCTTGTTGGGCTCCCTCACTGAAGCTTTCTTT. Amino acid sequence: CASSLLGSLTEAFF.

The chain uses TRBV27 and TRBJ2-1, with 7 nucleotides matching TRBD2. Germline V lookup: CDR1 MNHEY, CDR2 SMNVEV (reference sequence). The CDR3 sequence is 16 residues long. The J segment lost 0 bases and the V segment lost 0 bases, leaving 2 bases of the junction unmatched. CDR3 protein: CASSLSGGISYNEQFF. In nucleotides, the CDR3 is TGTGCCAGCAGTTTATCGGGGGGGATCTCCTACAATGAGCAGTTCTTC.

The chain uses TRBV5-1 and TRBJ1-2; the D is unclear. V lost 0 bases to trimming and J lost 3 bases, with 6 bases between them. The CDR3 totals 13 residues. The V gene's germline CDR1 is SGHRS and CDR2 YFSETQ. CDR3 sequence: CASSLDSYYGYTF. The CDR3 coding sequence is TGCGCCAGCAGCTTGGACAGCTACTATGGCTACACCTTC.

The chain employs TRBV30 and TRBJ1-2; 11 positions agree with TRBD1. The V gene's germline CDR1 is GTSNPN and CDR2 SVGIG (reference sequence). Trimming took 0 bases from V and 7 from J; bases not matched to a gene: 4. The CDR3 is 14 residues long. The CDR3 region has the DNA TGTGCCTGGAGTGTACGGACAGGGGGCCGTGGCTACACCTTC. Its translation: CAWSVRTGGRGYTF.